This T cell receptor beta chain was sequenced in a study of T cell responses to AZD1222 COVID-19 vaccine. TCRdb's table, derived via immunoSEQ multiplex PCR, lists solely in-frame clones and lacks some. Of 120,000 to 150,000 clones listed, more than 75% are singletons. V was trimmed by 2 bases and J by 5 bases, leaving 13 bases between them. From germline, CDR1 is SGHTA and CDR2 FQGNSA. This CDR3 contains 15 residues. The chain carries TRBV7-2 and TRBJ1-5, with D hard to call. The specimen was peripheral blood, collected 28 days after the second AZD1222 dose. The TCR comes from an adult who received the AZD1222 COVID-19 vaccine. The CDR3 coding sequence is TGTGCCAGCAGCTTAAAAGTTGGTTTCGATCAGCCCCAGCATTTT. The encoded protein is CASSLKVGFDQPQHF.